This T cell receptor (beta chain) was identified in a study of blood T cells in healthy people across ages. Next came a second PCR, run for roughly 6 to 11 cycles, which used a sample-barcoded 5' primer along with a J-beta primer mix. Each cDNA molecule was tagged by a template-switch adaptor that had 12 random nucleotides. A minimum of 2.5 million CDR3-containing paired-end reads was obtained for each sample. In TCRdb, the 5' RACE reads were re-called with MiXCR into one record per CDR3 protein. Of over 1,500,000 distinct CDR3 sequences in the sample, just under 50% were seen once. General observations from the study: Diversity was higher, and naive CD4+ cells more numerous, in long-lived donors than in aged donors.

Note on this clonotype: The antigen remains unidentified. Compared with germline, one end of the junction differs, possibly owing to a read error.

This CDR3 region has 18 residues. Germline lookup yields CDR1 SGHTA and CDR2 FQGTGA. The TCR comes from a woman aged 40 to 50 in good health. The V call is TRBV7-3, the J call TRBJ1-6; the D gene is possibly TRBD1 (5 bases). Sequencing was done on a sample of blood. CDR3 DNA: TGTGCCGGCAGCTTAAGGGACGGCAGAAGCTCCTATAATTCACCCCTCCACTTT. This encodes CAGSLRDGRSSYNSPLHF.